The subject of this entry is one T cell receptor beta chain. The CDR3 sequence is 15 residues long. The germline CDR1 and CDR2 sequences are ENHRY and SYGVKD. J gave up 2 bases and V 6 bases, and 3 bases lay outside the gene matches. The sample is drawn from a study of blood T cells in healthy people across ages. Study information: Template switching captured about one barcoded beta molecule per two T cells.

Alongside a J-beta primer mix, a sample-barcoded 5' primer served in a second PCR lasting 7 to 11 cycles. TCRdb processed the 5' RACE reads anew with MiXCR; each CDR3 protein has one entry. The sample comprises 1.5 million to 2 million distinct CDR3 sequences, around 40% of which are singletons, and under 30% rests with the top ten. This receptor was obtained from a human donor in good health. The sequenced sample was blood. The J gene is TRBJ2-5, the V gene TRBV10-3; 13 nucleotides agree with TRBD2. CDR3 DNA sequence: TGTGCCATCAGCCGGACTAGCGGGGGACAAGAGACCCAGTACTTC. As protein: CAISRTSGGQETQYF.